The sequence of this TCR beta chain was determined in a study of vaccination effects on CD4 cells after COVID-19. About the study: ViraFEST used viral peptide pools to expand antigen-specific CD4+ T cells before sequencing. Overall study findings and caveats: The authors studied few convalescent patients and collected no early post-infection timepoints. Vaccine- and infection-induced clones showed marked clonal contraction late following vaccination.

This clone is a singleton in its sample. No antigen is known for it. With 9 to 11 days of culture completed, CD4+ T cells were isolated. Two doses of BNT162b2 or mRNA-1273 vaccine were administered to participants. Days 3 and 7 saw half the medium replaced with IL-2 medium. TCRdb's table, derived via immunoSEQ multiplex PCR, lists solely in-frame clones and lacks some. The sample carries more than 35,000 clones, roughly 72% recorded once. CDR3 length: 13 amino acids. Germline CDR1 and CDR2: DFQATT and SNEGSKA (reference sequence). Deletions cut 3 bases from V and 1 base from J, with 9 bases between. The TCR was taken from a human donor who received a COVID-19 vaccine. Sequenced material: CD4+ T cells from PBMCs cultured without peptide, taken after COVID-19 vaccination. The gene calls are TRBV20-1 and TRBJ2-5; no clear D gene. The DNA for the CDR3 is TGCAGTGCTAGTGTGGCGGCCCAAGAGACCCAGTACTTC. This sequence encodes CSASVAAQETQYF.